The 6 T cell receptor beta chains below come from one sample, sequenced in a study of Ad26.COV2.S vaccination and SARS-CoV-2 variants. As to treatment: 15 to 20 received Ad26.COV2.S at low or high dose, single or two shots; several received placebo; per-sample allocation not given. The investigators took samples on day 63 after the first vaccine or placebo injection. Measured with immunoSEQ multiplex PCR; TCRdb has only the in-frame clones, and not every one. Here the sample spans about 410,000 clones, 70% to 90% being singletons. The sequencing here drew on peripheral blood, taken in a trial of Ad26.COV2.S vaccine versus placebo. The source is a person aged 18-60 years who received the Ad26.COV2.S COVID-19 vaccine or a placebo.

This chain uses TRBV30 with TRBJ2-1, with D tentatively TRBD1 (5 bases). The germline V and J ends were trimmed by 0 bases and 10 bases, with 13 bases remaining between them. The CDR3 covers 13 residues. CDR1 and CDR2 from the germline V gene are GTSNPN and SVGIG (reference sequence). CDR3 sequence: CAWSVSGFGEQFF. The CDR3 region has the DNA TGTGCCTGGAGTGTATCAGGGTTTGGGGAGCAGTTCTTC.

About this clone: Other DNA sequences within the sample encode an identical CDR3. CDR3 sequence: CASSQDLGGSYNEQFF. In DNA form, the CDR3 reads TGCGCCAGCAGCCAAGATCTGGGGGGCTCCTACAATGAGCAGTTCTTC. This chain connects TRBV4-3 to TRBJ2-1; tentatively, D is TRBD2 (6 bases). V gave up 0 bases and J gave up 0 bases, with 9 bases separating them. Germline assignment: CDR1 LGHNA and CDR2 YSLEER. The CDR3 consists of 16 residues.

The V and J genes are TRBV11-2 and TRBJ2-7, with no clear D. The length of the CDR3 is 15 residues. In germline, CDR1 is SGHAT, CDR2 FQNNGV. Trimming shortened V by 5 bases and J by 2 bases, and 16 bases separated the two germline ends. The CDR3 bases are TGTGCCAGCAGCATTAGCTCTGCGCCTACCTACGAGCAGTACTTC. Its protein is CASSISSAPTYEQYF.

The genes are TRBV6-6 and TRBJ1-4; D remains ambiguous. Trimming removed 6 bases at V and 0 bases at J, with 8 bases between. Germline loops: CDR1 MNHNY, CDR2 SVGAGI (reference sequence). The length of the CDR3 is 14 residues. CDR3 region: CASSSSATNEKLFF. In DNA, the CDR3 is TGTGCCAGCAGCTCCTCTGCAACTAATGAAAAACTGTTTTTT.

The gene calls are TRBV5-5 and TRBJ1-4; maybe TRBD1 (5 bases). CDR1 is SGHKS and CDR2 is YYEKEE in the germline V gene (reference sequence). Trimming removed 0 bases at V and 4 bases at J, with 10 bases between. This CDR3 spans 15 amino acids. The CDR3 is CASSLVGTGNEKLFF. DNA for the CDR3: TGTGCCAGCAGCTTGGTGGGGACGGGTAATGAAAAACTGTTTTTT. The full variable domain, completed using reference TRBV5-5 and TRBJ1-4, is DAGVTQSPTHLIKTRGQQVTLRCSPISGHKSVSWYQQVLGQGPQFIFQYYEKEERGRGNFPDRFSARQFPNYSSELNVNALLLGDSALYLCASSLVGTGNEKLFFGSGTQLSVL.

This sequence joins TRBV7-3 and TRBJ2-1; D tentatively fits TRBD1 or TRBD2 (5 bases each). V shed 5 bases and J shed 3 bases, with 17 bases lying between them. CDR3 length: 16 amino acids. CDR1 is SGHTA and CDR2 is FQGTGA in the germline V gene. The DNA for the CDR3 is TGTGCCAGCAGCCCTTACGGGGCGGCGAGCTACAATGAGCAGTTCTTC. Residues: CASSPYGAASYNEQFF.